Included here is one TCR beta chain sequence, with context. The antigen it recognizes is unknown. Base qualities are not at hand, and no much larger clone is one base apart. Its CDR3 holds 18 amino acids, cysteine through phenylalanine. Only the CDR3 DNA stays, 54 bases, in frame from base 1. The germline V gene (reference sequence) provides CDR1 MNHNY and CDR2 SVGAGI. For this chain, trimming is 6 bases at the V end and 0 bases at the J end, and the number of junction bases without a gene match is 10. TCRbeta CDR3 regions were amplified from genomic DNA using the immunoSEQ Assay, a bias-controlled multiplex PCR. As for the original processing: The number of nucleated cells in each sample was estimated by amplification of reference gene primers within the assay. Sequence reads were collapsed and filtered to measure the absolute abundance of every unique TCRbeta CDR3 rearrangement. For each sample, productive Simpson clonality was calculated as the square root of Simpson's diversity index across productive rearrangements. The clones in this table, taken by TCRdb from immuneACCESS, are in-frame only. Not every clone is retained; where verified, under half of the shortfall comes from an unresolved V gene, and the cause of the rest is unknown. The DNA was the basis for D and trimming; V, J and clone size are from that table. Here the sample has around 150,000 clones; roughly 73% occur a single time. Approximately 2.8% of the sample goes to the ten largest clones.

The collaborating institutions used their own protocols to collect whole blood in K2EDTA tubes. For TCRbeta analysis, collaborators shipped samples as frozen whole blood, isolated PBMCs, or DNA extracted from either of those sample types. The data stem from a study of blood T cell repertoires in COVID-19 (dated by TCRdb to about 2020). Background on the whole study: The collaborator samples originated in the United States, Italy and Spain and spanned the acute and convalescent phases of COVID-19. HLA class I and class II types, where available, came from metadata supplied by the sample provider rather than from assay-based typing. The prospective study material was composed of cDNA or gDNA derived from T cells, B-cell-depleted T cells, or PBMCs. Deeply sampled blood TCRbeta repertoires from subjects exposed to, actively infected with, or recovered from COVID-19 were included in the dataset. The repertoires were released in a freely available public database intended as a resource for research on the immune response to SARS-CoV-2. The samples were drawn from the first 160 participants of the ongoing ImmuneRACE study and from some 1,300 subjects provided by 6 global collaborators. The sample metadata nearly always contained a de-identified subject ID, COVID-19 status, age in years and sex. General study outcomes and caveats: Clinical and demographic metadata were provided uncurated, with the amount varying by source and participant.

Material: peripheral blood. The TCR was taken from a man aged 65-85 years with acute or convalescent COVID-19. The chain employs TRBV6-6 and TRBJ2-6, with 8 bases in between that match TRBD2. The DNA sequence follows: TGTGCCAGCAGCCGAGGGCGGGGGGCCGACTCTGGGGCCAACGTCCTGACTTTC. Its protein product is CASSRGRGADSGANVLTF.